The rows below give T cell receptor beta chains drawn from one sample of a study of Graves' ophthalmopathy and Graves' hyperthyroidism. A single record per CDR3 protein comes from TCRdb applying MiXCR to the multiplex PCR reads. The sample lists about 1.2 million distinct CDR3 sequences; about 38% were seen once. The source material was peripheral blood or thyroid tissue (not recorded which). The receptors shown here come from an adult man with Graves' hyperthyroidism. Each CDR3 is given with its conserved first and last residue. Fields, in order: clone size, J gene, D gene, V gene, CDR3 protein, CDR3 DNA. D genes are given only for firm matches. Clone sizes are given selectively: once, few, many, or a class where the clone is expanded.

>many|TRBJ1-2|TRBD1|TRBV10-2
CASSDRRAGGPYGYTF
TGCGCCAGCAGTGACCGGCGGGCAGGGGGTCCCTATGGCTACACCTTC
>-|TRBJ2-5|-|TRBV29-1
CSLGGVAGGTQYF
-
>-|TRBJ1-4|TRBD1|TRBV4-3
CASSQDPGTGGEKLFF
TGCGCCAGCAGCCAAGACCCCGGGACAGGGGGAGAAAAACTGTTTTTT
>many|TRBJ2-6|-|TRBV4-2
CASSQDPTGGQAGANVLTF
TGTGCCAGCAGCCAAGATCCGACCGGGGGGCAGGCTGGGGCCAACGTCCTGACTTTC
>-|TRBJ1-3|-|TRBV28
CASSKPQRISGNTIYF
TGTGCCAGCAGCAAGCCCCAGCGGATTAGCGGAAACACCATATATTTT
>-|TRBJ2-7|-|TRBV6-6
CASSYSSHPYEQYF
TGTGCCAGCAGTTACTCGAGTCACCCTTACGAGCAGTACTTC
>-|TRBJ1-4|-|TRBV13
CASSRTEKLFF
TGTGCCAGCAGCAGGACGGAAAAACTGTTTTTT
>-|TRBJ1-6|TRBD1|TRBV7-9
CASSLWDRGNSPLHF
TGCGCCAGCAGCCTCTGGGACAGAGGTAATTCACCCCTCCACTTT
>-|TRBJ2-7|TRBD1|TRBV7-9
CASSPRTGTNYEQYF
TGTGCCAGCAGCCCGCGGACAGGGACCAACTACGAGCAGTACTTC
>few|TRBJ1-3|TRBD1|TRBV19
CASRTGTGILSGNTIYF
TGTGCCAGTAGGACCGGGACAGGAATCCTCTCTGGAAACACCATATATTTT
>-|TRBJ1-5|-|TRBV30
CAWRPWDIGGQPQHF
TGTGCCTGGAGGCCATGGGACATTGGAGGCCAGCCCCAGCATTTT
>once|TRBJ2-7|TRBD1|TRBV7-2
CASSQGQGALYEQYF
TGTGCCAGCAGCCAGGGACAGGGGGCCCTATACGAGCAGTACTTC
>many|TRBJ1-4|-|TRBV7-2
CASSPTGATKLFF
TGTGCCAGCAGCCCGACCGGGGCCACAAAACTGTTTTTT
>few|TRBJ2-5|TRBD1|TRBV2
CASRDRWRQETQYF
TGTGCCAGCCGGGACAGATGGAGACAAGAGACCCAGTACTTC
>-|TRBJ1-2|TRBD1|TRBV5-6
CASSPWGQGIYGYTF
TGTGCCAGCAGCCCGTGGGGACAGGGGATTTATGGCTACACCTTC
>-|TRBJ1-2|-|TRBV29-1
CSVGVLQLYGYTF
TGCAGCGTAGGGGTACTTCAGCTGTATGGCTACACCTTC
>many|TRBJ2-7|-|TRBV7-2
CASSDIGTTYEQYF
TGTGCCAGCAGCGATATCGGGACAACCTACGAGCAGTACTTC
>-|TRBJ2-7|TRBD2|TRBV10-3
CAISDGGSTVAWDRF
TGTGCCATCAGTGACGGCGGGAGTACGGTTGCGTGGGATCGCTTC
>few|TRBJ2-7|-|TRBV10-3
CASSLLVGADYEQYF
TGTGCCAGCAGTTTATTGGTGGGGGCGGACTACGAGCAGTACTTC
>-|TRBJ2-7|TRBD1|TRBV10-3
CAISGGQGAQEQYF
TGTGCCATCAGTGGAGGACAGGGGGCTCAAGAGCAGTACTTC
>-|TRBJ2-2|-|TRBV15
CATSRDLGGTGELFF
TGTGCCACCAGCAGAGATCTTGGGGGCACCGGGGAGCTGTTTTTT
>-|TRBJ2-7|-|TRBV12-3/TRBV12-4
CASRERGESRYEQYF
TGTGCCAGCAGGGAAAGGGGGGAGTCTCGCTACGAGCAGTACTTC
>many|TRBJ1-1|-|TRBV12-3/TRBV12-4
CASSPGGSTEAFF
TGTGCCAGCAGCCCCGGGGGGAGCACTGAAGCTTTCTTT
>-|TRBJ2-6|TRBD1|TRBV6-5
CASSRGQGLYVLTF
TGTGCCAGCAGTCGAGGACAGGGGTTATACGTCCTGACTTTC
>many|TRBJ2-7|-|TRBV9
CASSVGQTGGEQYF
TGTGCCAGCAGCGTCGGACAAACCGGCGGCGAGCAGTACTTC
>many|TRBJ2-7|-|TRBV14
CASSQGSRGGSYEQYF
TGTGCCAGCAGCCAAGGTTCGCGGGGAGGATCCTACGAGCAGTACTTC
>many|TRBJ1-5|-|TRBV9
CASSPQHF
TGTGCCAGCAGCCCGCAGCATTTT
>-|TRBJ2-5|TRBD1|TRBV7-2
CASSLVDRALETQYF
TGTGCCAGCAGCTTAGTGGACAGGGCCTTGGAGACCCAGTACTTC
>-|TRBJ1-2|TRBD1|TRBV19
CASRWTGVGRNGYTF
TGTGCCAGTAGATGGACAGGGGTTGGAAGGAATGGCTACACCTTC
>-|TRBJ1-5|-|TRBV9
CASSLAGVQFNQPQHF
TGTGCCAGCAGTTTAGCAGGTGTGCAGTTTAATCAGCCCCAGCATTTT
>many|TRBJ2-7|-|TRBV11-2
CASSSSGVYEQYF
TGTGCCAGCAGCTCCTCTGGGGTCTACGAGCAGTACTTC
>-|TRBJ2-7|-|TRBV4-2
CASSLVADSYEQYF
TGTGCCAGCAGCCTGGTAGCGGACTCCTACGAGCAGTACTTC
>many|TRBJ1-5|-|TRBV11-2
CASGSGRNQPQHF
TGTGCCAGCGGATCCGGGAGAAATCAGCCCCAGCATTTT
>-|TRBJ1-2|-|TRBV15
CATSSVDGDGYTF
TGTGCCACCAGCAGCGTTGACGGTGATGGCTACACCTTC
>-|TRBJ2-7|-|TRBV20-1
CSARAREGQYF
TGCAGTGCGCGGGCCAGGGAAGGGCAGTACTTC
>few|TRBJ2-5|-|TRBV15
CATSQGVQETQYF
TGTGCCACTTCGCAAGGGGTTCAAGAGACCCAGTACTTC
>many|TRBJ1-4|-|TRBV9
CASSSRESGEKLFF
TGTGCCAGCAGCTCCAGGGAGAGTGGAGAAAAACTGTTTTTT
>few|TRBJ2-7|-|TRBV2
CASSDGGHTGELYF
TGTGCCAGCAGTGACGGGGGCCACACCGGGGAGCTGTACTTC
>many|TRBJ2-7|TRBD2|TRBV19
CASSWTSGTSYEQYF
TGTGCCAGTAGCTGGACTAGCGGGACCTCCTACGAGCAGTACTTC
>-|TRBJ2-5|TRBD2|TRBV24-1
CATSDPRSGSTKTQYF
TGTGCCACCAGTGACCCGAGAAGCGGGAGTACGAAGACCCAGTACTTC
>-|TRBJ2-7|TRBD2|TRBV7-2
CASSPGGVPGEQYF
TGTGCCAGCAGCCCTGGGGGGGTACCGGGGGAGCAGTACTTC
>-|TRBJ2-7|-|TRBV24-1
CASSLSDPPNEQYF
TGTGCCAGCAGTTTATCAGACCCCCCGAACGAGCAGTACTTC
>many|TRBJ1-4|-|TRBV2
CASSTRQDEKLFF
TGTGCCAGCAGTACTCGACAGGATGAAAAACTGTTTTTT
>many|TRBJ1-4|-|TRBV5-1
CASSLLGQMAEKLFF
TGCGCCAGCAGCTTGCTTGGACAGATGGCCGAAAAACTGTTTTTT
>few|TRBJ2-7|TRBD1|TRBV29-1
CSVGQTNDQYF
TGCAGCGTGGGACAGACGAACGATCAGTACTTC
>-|TRBJ1-1|-|TRBV25-1
CASSEGREDTEAFF
TGTGCCAGCAGCGAGGGGAGAGAAGACACTGAAGCTTTCTTT
>-|TRBJ1-1|-|TRBV20-1
CSARGTADLNTEAFF
TGCAGTGCTAGAGGGACCGCGGACCTGAACACTGAAGCTTTCTTT
>many|TRBJ1-1|TRBD1|TRBV9
CASSGGQGYGAFF
TGTGCCAGCAGCGGAGGACAGGGATATGGAGCTTTCTTT
>few|TRBJ1-6|-|TRBV15
CATSRDWVGSPLHF
TGTGCCACCAGCAGAGATTGGGTTGGCTCACCCCTCCACTTT
>-|TRBJ1-3|-|TRBV12-3/TRBV12-4
CASSLAASGNTIYF
TGTGCCAGCAGTTTAGCAGCCTCTGGAAACACCATATATTTT
>-|TRBJ1-1|TRBD1|TRBV7-6
CASTDRGDSVWGRNTEAFF
TGTGCCAGCACCGATAGGGGGGACAGTGTGTGGGGGAGGAACACTGAAGCTTTCTTT
>few|TRBJ2-7|-|TRBV12-3/TRBV12-4
CACTDRTNDEQYF
TGTGCATGCACGGACAGGACTAATGACGAGCAGTACTTC
>-|TRBJ2-7|-|TRBV10-2
CASSEYGGNYEQYF
TGCGCCAGCAGTGAGTATGGGGGGAACTACGAGCAGTACTTC